The 31 T cell receptor beta chains given below trace back to one sample, sequenced in a study of blood T cell repertoires in COVID-19. TCRdb's table, derived via immunoSEQ multiplex PCR, lists solely in-frame clones and lacks some. The sample carries 140,000 to 150,000 clones, around 90% recorded once. Input material: peripheral blood. The source of these receptors is a woman aged 50 to 60 with acute or convalescent COVID-19.

This clone was observed once. The CDR3 loop is CASSEPGQVSSGNEQFF. The CDR3 coding sequence is TGTGCCAGCAGCGAACCGGGACAGGTCTCCTCGGGGAATGAGCAGTTCTTC. The rearrangement uses TRBV11-3 and TRBJ2-1; 8 nucleotides match TRBD1. With 5 bases clipped from V and 7 bases from J, the junction kept 16 bases outside the gene matches. CDR3 size: 17 residues. CDR1 is SGHNT, CDR2 YENEEA, per germline.

This clone was counted a few times. The chain links TRBV5-6 to TRBJ2-3, with D tentatively TRBD2 (5 bases). The CDR3 has 13 residues. Germline CDR1 reads SGHDT; CDR2 reads YYEEEE. The ends were cut back, 10 bases at V and 2 bases at J, with 14 bases in the middle. The CDR3 protein is CAAKQRHTDTQYF. CDR3 in DNA: TGTGCCGCTAAGCAGCGGCACACAGATACGCAGTATTTT.

The chain employs TRBV19 and TRBJ2-2; TRBD1 matches at 7 bases. From germline, CDR1 is LNHDA and CDR2 SQIVND (reference sequence). V dropped 5 bases and J dropped 1; count of bases not matched to a gene: 4. This CDR3 comprises 15 residues. CDR3 bases: TGTGCCAGTAGTCGGGACAGAGGGAACACCGGGGAGCTGTTTTTT. Residues: CASSRDRGNTGELFF. Full variable domain (rest looked up from reference TRBV19 and TRBJ2-2): DGGITQSPKYLFRKEGQNVTLSCEQNLNHDAMYWYRQDPGQGLRLIYYSQIVNDFQKGDIAEGYSVSREKKESFPLTVTSAQKNPTAFYLCASSRDRGNTGELFFGEGSRLTVL.

The J gene is TRBJ2-5, the V gene TRBV5-4, with TRBD2 matching 7 bases. The CDR3 loop spans 15 amino acids. Germline CDR1 reads SGHNT; CDR2 reads YYREEE (reference sequence). V lost 4 bases and J lost 0; bases outside the gene matches: 6. The CDR3: CASSPLAGDQETQYF. The DNA for the CDR3 is TGTGCCAGCAGCCCGTTAGCGGGCGACCAAGAGACCCAGTACTTC. The full variable domain, rest sourced from reference TRBV5-4 and TRBJ2-5, is ETGVTQSPTHLIKTRGQQVTLRCSSQSGHNTVSWYQQALGQGPQFIFQYYREEENGRGNFPPRFSGLQFPNYSSELNVNALELDDSALYLCASSPLAGDQETQYFGPGTRLLVL.

The CDR3 loop reads CASSRGLFSGNTIYF. In DNA, the CDR3 is TGTGCCAGCAGCAGGGGGCTGTTTTCTGGAAACACCATATATTTT. The V call is TRBV7-9, the J call TRBJ1-3; 7 nucleotides match TRBD1. The trim removed 5 bases at V and 1 base at J, leaving 5 bases unmatched. From germline, CDR1 is SEHNR and CDR2 FQNEAQ (reference sequence). The CDR3 sequence is 15 residues long. Drawing the rest from reference TRBV7-9 and TRBJ1-3, the complete variable domain is DTGVSQNPRHKITKRGQNVTFRCDPISEHNRLYWYRQTLGQGPEFLTYFQNEAQLEKSRLLSDRFSAERPKGSFSTLEIQRTEQGDSAMYLCASSRGLFSGNTIYFGEGSWLTVV.

This clone appeared a single time. This sequence joins TRBV13 and TRBJ1-2; D may be TRBD1 (5 bases). The germline CDR1 and CDR2 sequences are PRHDT and FYEKMQ (reference sequence). V was cut by 0 bases and J by 4 bases, with 6 bases left in between. The CDR3 runs to 13 residues. In nucleotides, the CDR3 is TGTGCCAGCAGCTTAGGGACAGCCTATGGCTACACCTTC. Protein: CASSLGTAYGYTF.

This chain connects TRBV7-3 to TRBJ1-2, with D perhaps matching TRBD1 (6 bases). This CDR3 has 13 amino acids. The germline V gene has CDR1 SGHTA and CDR2 FQGTGA. The V end lost 5 bases, the J end lost 7 bases, and 14 bases lay between the germline ends. DNA of the CDR3: TGTGCCAGCAGCGACCCACAGGGAATTGGCTACACCTTC. It specifies CASSDPQGIGYTF. The variable domain in full, with the rest retrieved from reference TRBV7-3 and TRBJ1-2, is GAGVSQTPSNKVTEKGKYVELRCDPISGHTALYWYRQSLGQGPEFLIYFQGTGAADDSGLPNDRFFAVRPEGSVSTLKIQRTERGDSAVYLCASSDPQGIGYTFGSGTRLTVV.

J is TRBJ2-3 and V is TRBV7-3; TRBD1 agrees at 7 bases. This CDR3 contains 14 residues. CDR1 is SGHTA and CDR2 is FQGTGA in the germline V gene. The V gene end was trimmed by 7 bases and the J gene end by 4 bases; junction bases not matched to a gene: 8. CDR3 DNA sequence: TGTGCCAGCAAGAAGGGGGCCGGGGCAGATACGCAGTATTTT. It translates to CASKKGAGADTQYF.

This chain links TRBV18 with TRBJ1-5, with D hard to call. There are 14 residues in the CDR3. V shed 6 bases and J shed 1 base, with 10 bases lying between them. The germline V gene has CDR1 KGHSH and CDR2 LQKENI. Written as DNA, the CDR3 is TGTGCCAGCTCGGGATGGAGGAGCAATCAGCCCCAGCATTTT. Translating it yields CASSGWRSNQPQHF.

V is TRBV5-1 and J is TRBJ2-6, with a tentative D call TRBD1 (5 bases). The CDR3 has 15 amino acids. The germline V gene has CDR1 SGHRS and CDR2 YFSETQ. The germline V and J ends were trimmed by 6 bases and 0 bases, with 10 bases remaining between them. Here the CDR3 DNA reads TGCGCCAGCACCGTAAGGGGCTCTGGGGCCAACGTCCTGACTTTC. Its protein product is CASTVRGSGANVLTF.

The V and J genes are TRBV6-5 and TRBJ2-7; 7 bases align to TRBD1. CDR3 length: 13 residues. The ends lost 8 bases at V and 0 bases at J; junction bases unmatched: 4. In germline, CDR1 is MNHEY, CDR2 SVGAGI. CDR3 DNA: TGTGCCAGCTTGACAGGGAACTCCTACGAGCAGTACTTC. The encoded protein is CASLTGNSYEQYF.

V is TRBV9 and J is TRBJ1-2, with a possible D match to TRBD1 (5 bases). Trimming stripped 6 bases from V and 4 bases from J, with 16 bases between. The germline V gene encodes CDR1 SGDLS and CDR2 YYNGEE. The CDR3 has 14 residues. The CDR3 region has the DNA TGTGCCAGCACCATCAGGGCCCAGGGCTATGGCTACACCTTC. It yields the protein CASTIRAQGYGYTF.

The gene calls are TRBV19 and TRBJ1-5; 11 bases match TRBD1. With 5 bases clipped from V and 6 bases from J, the junction kept 3 bases outside the gene matches. CDR1 and CDR2 (germline): LNHDA, SQIVND (reference sequence). CDR3 length equals 14 residues. The CDR3 DNA follows: TGTGCCAGTAGTGGGACAGGGGGGGTTCAGCCCCAGCATTTT. Protein: CASSGTGGVQPQHF.

The CDR3 DNA follows: TGTGCCAGTAGTCCTCGGACTAGCGGGGCCCAGGATACGCAGTATTTT. This translates into CASSPRTSGAQDTQYF. The chain carries TRBV19 and TRBJ2-3; 12 bases are shared with TRBD2. V lost 5 bases, J lost 6 bases, and 9 bases stayed unmatched. The germline V gene encodes CDR1 LNHDA and CDR2 SQIVND (reference sequence). The CDR3 has 16 amino acids.

The J gene is TRBJ1-1, the V gene TRBV5-1; TRBD1 might be the D (6 bases). Germline-derived CDR1 and CDR2 are SGHRS and YFSETQ. Trimming removed 6 bases at V and 7 bases at J, with 19 bases between. The CDR3 is 14 amino acids. Here the CDR3 reads CASTLVTGDREAFF. CDR3 nucleotide sequence: TGCGCCAGCACCTTAGTGACAGGTGATCGTGAAGCTTTCTTT. The entire variable domain, with the rest obtained from reference TRBV5-1 and TRBJ1-1, is as follows: KAGVTQTPRYLIKTRGQQVTLSCSPISGHRSVSWYQQTPGQGLQFLFEYFSETQRNKGNFPGRFSGRQFSNSRSEMNVSTLELGDSALYLCASTLVTGDREAFFGQGTRLTVV.

This clone is a singleton in its sample. The CDR3 region has the DNA TGTGCCAGCAGTGAAGATAGTAATAACTATGGCTACACCTTC. It codes for CASSEDSNNYGYTF. This rearrangement joins TRBV6-1 to TRBJ1-2; no clear D. Germline CDR1 MNHNS, CDR2 SASEGT. The CDR3 loop spans 14 amino acids. V lost 1 base to trimming and J lost 1 base, with 7 bases between them.

The rearrangement uses TRBV19 and TRBJ2-7; D unclear. The V end was cut by 5 bases, the J end by 0 bases, with 8 bases between. CDR3 size: 13 residues. Per the germline V gene, CDR1 is LNHDA and CDR2 is SQIVND (reference sequence). CDR3 coding DNA: TGTGCCAGTAGTGTAGGGCCCTCCTACGAGCAGTACTTC. Protein product: CASSVGPSYEQYF.

The J gene is TRBJ2-3, the V gene TRBV20-1; D is possibly TRBD2 (6 bases). The CDR3 runs to 14 residues. V was cut by 3 bases and J by 4 bases, with 14 bases left in between. Germline assignment: CDR1 DFQATT and CDR2 SNEGSKA (reference sequence). DNA of the CDR3: TGCAGTGCTAGTGTTAGCGGTGAACCAGATACGCAGTATTTT. This gives the protein CSASVSGEPDTQYF.

The gene calls are TRBV4-1 and TRBJ1-1; D gene ambiguous. CDR1 is MGHRA and CDR2 is YSYEKL in the germline V gene. The CDR3 totals 13 residues. Deletions cut 0 bases from V and 8 bases from J, with 10 bases between. The CDR3 spells CASSQDLQAEAFF. The CDR3 nucleotides are TGCGCCAGCAGCCAAGATCTGCAGGCGGAAGCTTTCTTT.

The chain combines TRBV29-1 with TRBJ2-1; no clear D. The CDR3 spans 13 residues. Trimming took off 4 bases at V and 5 bases at J, with 12 bases between the two ends. CDR1 and CDR2 (germline): SQVTM, ANQGSEA. The DNA for the CDR3 is TGCAGCGTTGCCCAGAATGTGGACAATGAGCAGTTCTTC. It codes for CSVAQNVDNEQFF.

This clone has only one observation. V and J are TRBV6-5 and TRBJ1-6; D is unresolved. This CDR3 has 12 amino acids. Trimming took 9 bases from V and 4 from J, leaving 7 bases between them. Germline CDR1 MNHEY, CDR2 SVGAGI. CDR3 sequence: CASSSYNSPLHF. The CDR3 DNA reads as TGTGCCAGTTCCTCTTATAATTCACCCCTCCACTTT.

V and J are TRBV7-2 and TRBJ1-6; no firm D call. Germline V CDR1 and CDR2: SGHTA, FQGNSA. CDR3 size: 15 residues. V shed 1 base and J shed 0 bases, with 4 bases lying between them. CDR3 coding DNA: TGTGCCAGCAGCTTAGGAGGCTCCTATAATTCACCCCTCCACTTT. Translated, it gives CASSLGGSYNSPLHF.

J is TRBJ2-5 and V is TRBV5-4; the match to TRBD1 covers 9 bases. The V and J ends lost 6 bases and 4 bases, in that order; junction bases with no gene match: 13. Germline V gene sequence: CDR1 SGHNT, CDR2 YYREEE (reference sequence). The CDR3 spans 16 residues. The CDR3 here is CASNSPGQGFGETQYF. The CDR3 DNA is TGTGCCAGCAACTCCCCCGGACAGGGGTTTGGAGAGACCCAGTACTTC.

This chain links TRBV6-6 with TRBJ2-7; tentative D call: TRBD2 (6 bases). This CDR3 has 12 amino acids. V lost 8 bases and J 4 bases, leaving 12 bases between the germline ends. CDR1 and CDR2 (germline): MNHNY, SVGAGI (reference sequence). The CDR3 DNA reads TGTGCCAGCTCTAGCGTTGAATACGAGCAGTACTTC. Amino acids: CASSSVEYEQYF.

V is TRBV7-7 and J is TRBJ1-5, with D unresolved. CDR1 and CDR2 (germline): SSHAT, FNYEAQ (reference sequence). The CDR3 has 14 amino acids. With 5 bases removed from V and 4 bases from J, the gap between germline ends came to 12 bases. CDR3 in amino acids: CASSPLGPNQPQHF. The CDR3 nucleotides read TGTGCCAGCAGCCCCCTGGGCCCAAATCAGCCCCAGCATTTT.

The chain carries TRBV29-1 and TRBJ2-2, with 9 bases that match TRBD2. The CDR3 is 15 amino acids. CDR1 SQVTM and CDR2 ANQGSEA come from the germline V gene. Trimming at V came to 2 bases and at J to 1 base, leaving 2 bases not matched to a gene. CDR3 region: CSVELAGMNTGELFF. CDR3 nucleotides: TGCAGCGTTGAACTAGCGGGAATGAACACCGGGGAGCTGTTTTTT.

The genes are TRBV10-3 and TRBJ2-3; unclear D gene. Germline lookup yields CDR1 ENHRY and CDR2 SYGVKD. V gave up 4 bases and J gave up 0 bases, with 17 bases separating them. CDR3 length: 17 residues. The DNA of the CDR3 is TGTGCCATCAGTGCAACGCAGATAATCGCTAGCACAGATACGCAGTATTTT. This sequence encodes CAISATQIIASTDTQYF.

V usage is TRBV30 and J usage is TRBJ2-7; a weak D match, TRBD2 (6 bases). Germline assignment: CDR1 GTSNPN and CDR2 SVGIG (reference sequence). V lost 1 base and J 3 bases, leaving 13 bases between the germline ends. The CDR3 is made up of 14 amino acids. The CDR3 spells CAWSAWDFRYEQYF. The CDR3 coding sequence is TGTGCCTGGAGTGCCTGGGACTTTCGCTACGAGCAGTACTTC.

This chain links TRBV18 with TRBJ1-1; D possibly corresponds to TRBD1 (5 bases). Germline values: CDR1 KGHSH, CDR2 LQKENI. With 3 bases removed from V and 3 bases from J, the gap between germline ends came to 17 bases. The CDR3 has 16 residues. The CDR3 sequence is CASSPPTARADTEAFF. As DNA, the CDR3 is TGTGCCAGCTCACCCCCCACGGCCAGGGCAGACACTGAAGCTTTCTTT.

V and J are TRBV9 and TRBJ1-2; tentatively, D is TRBD1 (6 bases). Germline V lookup: CDR1 SGDLS, CDR2 YYNGEE. V was clipped by 2 bases and J by 7 bases, with 18 bases between them. The CDR3 totals 15 residues. Written as DNA, the CDR3 is TGTGCCAGCAGCGTCGTCCCGGCGGACAGCGGTGGCTACACCTTC. The encoded protein is CASSVVPADSGGYTF.

There are a few counts of this clone. The rearrangement links TRBV2 to TRBJ2-7; D might be TRBD1 (5 bases). The CDR3 is made up of 13 amino acids. Trimming left V 6 bases short and J 4 bases short, with 13 bases between. The germline V gene has CDR1 SNHLY and CDR2 FYNNEI. For the CDR3, the DNA is TGTGCCAGCAGAGCAGGGTTGGGGTACGAGCAGTACTTC. It codes for CASRAGLGYEQYF.